The 25 T cell receptor beta chains below all came from one sample that was sequenced in a study of vaccination and CD4 T cells after COVID-19. These TCRs' antigens remain unknown. With the Oncomine TCR Beta short-read assay, DNA from cultured CD4+ T cells was sequenced. MiXCR, applied by TCRdb to the PCR reads, yields one record per CDR3 protein. This sample yields fewer than 16,000 distinct CDR3 sequences, of which about 50% are seen a single time; 10% to 13% belongs to the top ten. Treatment reported: approximately 11-day PBMC culture with coronavirus spike peptide pools or control peptides (ViraFEST assay). Material: CD4+ T cells from blood, cultured in vitro. The receptors were sampled from a human donor who had recovered from COVID-19.

In its sample, this clonotype was seen a few times. V usage is TRBV20-1 and J usage is TRBJ1-1; D possibly corresponds to TRBD1 (5 bases). Germline V CDR1 and CDR2: DFQATT, SNEGSKA (reference sequence). CDR3 size: 13 residues. Trimming removed 1 base at V and 7 bases at J, with 13 bases between. The DNA for the CDR3 is TGCAGTGCTAGAGTTCCTGCAGGGCTTGAAGCTTTCTTT. Translated, it gives CSARVPAGLEAFF.

The chain combines TRBV6-5 with TRBJ2-2, with D hard to call. The CDR3 is made up of 15 amino acids. Germline V gene lookup returns CDR1 MNHEY and CDR2 SVGAGI. V gave up 2 bases and J gave up 5 bases, with 12 bases separating them. The CDR3 reads CASSYVAGSTGELFF. CDR3 DNA sequence: TGTGCCAGCAGTTACGTGGCAGGTAGTACCGGGGAGCTGTTTTTT.

The chain joins TRBV18 to TRBJ1-2; perhaps TRBD1 as D (5 bases). V lost 2 bases to trimming and J lost 7 bases, with 14 bases between them. Germline CDR1 is KGHSH and CDR2 is LQKENI. This CDR3 has 14 residues. In DNA, the CDR3 is TGTGCCAGCTCACCAGAAGGGGTCACTGGTGGCTACACCTTC. Protein product: CASSPEGVTGGYTF.

The V call is TRBV6-2 or TRBV6-3, the J call TRBJ2-2; D is uncertain. The ends were cut back, 8 bases at V and 4 bases at J, with 14 bases in the middle. Germline lookup yields CDR1 MNHEY and CDR2 SVGEGT. The CDR3 loop spans 14 amino acids. CDR3 bases: TGTGCCAGCGTCGCGGACCGCTTCACCGGGGAGCTGTTTTTT. It translates to CASVADRFTGELFF.

This clonotype was detected only a few times. The chain joins TRBV15 to TRBJ2-5; D not resolved. Trimming pared 8 bases from V and 3 bases from J, leaving 19 bases between. From germline, CDR1 is LNHNV and CDR2 YYDKDF (reference sequence). The CDR3 is 15 amino acids. CDR3 amino acids: CATPRSDPRKETQYF. The CDR3 nucleotides read TGTGCCACCCCCAGGAGCGACCCGCGCAAAGAGACCCAGTACTTC.

The chain has TRBV4-1 and TRBJ1-2; D is undetermined. Trimming stripped 4 bases from V and 4 bases from J, with 19 bases between. The CDR3 loop spans 16 amino acids. In germline, CDR1 is MGHRA, CDR2 YSYEKL. In nucleotides, the CDR3 is TGCGCCAGCAGCCCCACTTTGAGGATGGGTAGCTATGGCTACACCTTC. This encodes CASSPTLRMGSYGYTF.

This clonotype is categorized as large. This chain joins TRBV21-1 and TRBJ1-5; the D segment call TRBD1 is taken from the table without a DNA check. TRBV21-1 is a listed pseudogene. This CDR3 is built from 15 residues. CDR3 amino acids: CASSKNRAKNQPQHF. CDR3 coding DNA: TGTGCCAGCAGCAAGAACCGGGCAAAGAATCAGCCCCAGCATTTT.

V and J are TRBV7-2 and TRBJ1-2; D is unresolved. This CDR3 is built from 13 residues. The germline V and J ends were trimmed by 6 bases and 1 base, with 9 bases remaining between them. Per the germline V gene, CDR1 is SGHTA and CDR2 is FQGNSA. The CDR3 reads CASSQYINYGYTF. The CDR3 nucleotides are TGTGCCAGCAGTCAATATATTAACTATGGCTACACCTTC.

This clonotype was picked up a small number of times. The V gene is TRBV20-1, the J gene TRBJ2-5; D remains ambiguous. Germline V gene sequence: CDR1 DFQATT, CDR2 SNEGSKA (reference sequence). V was pared by 0 bases and J by 10 bases, with 15 bases between. This CDR3 region has 13 residues. CDR3 amino acids: CSARDPGPLNQYF. The CDR3, as DNA: TGCAGTGCTAGAGACCCTGGACCTCTAAACCAGTACTTC.

This clonotype was recorded only once. The V and J genes are TRBV2 and TRBJ1-1, with 8 bases aligning to TRBD1. V dropped 7 bases and J dropped 4; count of bases not matched to a gene: 5. The CDR3 extends over 13 amino acids. In germline, CDR1 is SNHLY, CDR2 FYNNEI. The CDR3: CASKRDRSTEAFF. The CDR3 DNA reads as TGTGCCAGCAAAAGGGACAGGAGCACTGAAGCTTTCTTT. Complete variable domain (other parts from reference TRBV2 and TRBJ1-1): EPEVTQTPSHQVTQMGQEVILRCVPISNHLYFYWYRQILGQKVEFLVSFYNNEISEKSEIFDDQFSVERPDGSNFTLKIRSTKLEDSAMYFCASKRDRSTEAFFGQGTRLTVV.

The genes are TRBV5-4 and TRBJ1-6; D is undetermined. Germline V gene data show CDR1 as SGHNT and CDR2 as YYREEE (reference sequence). V shed 1 base and J shed 6 bases, with 8 bases lying between them. CDR3 length: 14 amino acids. The CDR3, as DNA: TGTGCCAGCAGCTTGAAAGGAACTAATTCACCCCTCCACTTT. Translation gives CASSLKGTNSPLHF.

The chain carries TRBV7-3 and TRBJ2-1; 8 nucleotides agree with TRBD1. The V gene end was trimmed by 5 bases and the J gene end by 12 bases; junction bases not matched to a gene: 9. Germline V CDR1 and CDR2: SGHTA, FQGTGA. The CDR3 loop spans 13 amino acids. CDR3 DNA: TGTGCCAGCAGCACCGACCCCGGGACAGGGCAGTTCTTC. It translates to CASSTDPGTGQFF.

This clonotype was recorded once. The J gene is TRBJ2-3, the V gene TRBV7-3; possibly TRBD1 or TRBD2 for D (6 bases each). CDR1 is SGHTA and CDR2 is FQGTGA in the germline V gene. The CDR3 spans 17 residues. V dropped 5 bases and J dropped 0 bases, with 18 bases sitting between them. CDR3 DNA: TGTGCCAGCAGCAAAGGGGTAGGGGGGCGAAGCACAGATACGCAGTATTTT. Translating it yields CASSKGVGGRSTDTQYF.

The chain carries TRBV27 and TRBJ2-5, with D hard to call. Germline-derived CDR1 and CDR2 are MNHEY and SMNVEV (reference sequence). The V end was cut by 2 bases, the J end by 3 bases, with 7 bases between. The CDR3 length is 13 residues. This chain's CDR3 is CASSLQNEETQYF. CDR3 in DNA: TGTGCCAGCAGTTTACAGAACGAAGAGACCCAGTACTTC.

J is TRBJ2-3 and V is TRBV28; the match to TRBD2 covers 9 bases. Germline V gene lookup returns CDR1 MDHEN and CDR2 SYDVKM. The CDR3 extends over 12 amino acids. V gave up 6 bases and J gave up 7 bases; unmatched junction bases: 2. CDR3: CASSGLANTQYF. The CDR3 bases are TGTGCCAGCAGCGGACTAGCGAATACGCAGTATTTT.

The count of this clonotype is one. The chain employs TRBV20-1 and TRBJ1-1, with D possibly being TRBD1 (5 bases). Germline V gene sequence: CDR1 DFQATT, CDR2 SNEGSKA (reference sequence). The germline V and J ends were trimmed by 1 base and 3 bases, with 9 bases remaining between them. This CDR3 spans 13 amino acids. The CDR3 DNA reads TGCAGTGCTAGAGTGGCGGGGGACACTGAAGCTTTCTTT. Translation: CSARVAGDTEAFF.

This clonotype has only a few counts. V gene TRBV7-2 combines with J gene TRBJ1-5; D remains ambiguous. Trimming cost V 1 base and J 0 bases, with 4 bases left between them. The CDR3 contains 14 residues. Looked up from germline, CDR1 is SGHTA and CDR2 is FQGNSA. The CDR3 DNA reads as TGTGCCAGCAGCTTAGGTAATAGCAATCAGCCCCAGCATTTT. Encoded protein: CASSLGNSNQPQHF.

This clonotype was counted between two and nine times. The chain uses TRBV6-1 and TRBJ1-6; 7 bases align to TRBD1. The junction had 4 bases not matched to a gene; V was cut back by 7 bases and J by 7 bases. Germline V gives CDR1 MNHNS, CDR2 SASEGT. The length of the CDR3 is 13 residues. The CDR3 reads CASKGQPNSPLHF. The CDR3 nucleotides read TGTGCCAGCAAGGGACAGCCAAATTCACCCCTCCACTTT.

This clonotype is medium-sized. V usage is TRBV12-3 or TRBV12-4 and J usage is TRBJ2-1; the D gene is possibly TRBD2 (6 bases). The V end was cut by 3 bases, the J end by 0 bases, with 9 bases between. The CDR3 totals 15 residues. In nucleotides, the CDR3 is TGTGCCAGCAGTTTTGGGGGGAGCTCCTACAATGAGCAGTTCTTC. Its translation is CASSFGGSSYNEQFF.

This clonotype was counted a single time. The chain carries TRBV4-1 and TRBJ1-1; 7 bases are a match to TRBD1. The trim removed 1 base at V and 3 bases at J, leaving 8 bases unmatched. Germline-derived CDR1 and CDR2 are MGHRA and YSYEKL. This CDR3 region has 16 residues. CDR3 protein: CASSQAPGGMDTEAFF. CDR3 DNA: TGCGCCAGCAGCCAAGCCCCAGGGGGTATGGACACTGAAGCTTTCTTT.

A few counts support this clonotype. The chain is built from TRBV7-9 and TRBJ1-2; perhaps TRBD1 as D (5 bases). Trimming took off 1 base at V and 4 bases at J, with 10 bases between the two ends. CDR1 is SEHNR, CDR2 FQNEAQ, per germline (reference sequence). The length of the CDR3 is 14 residues. The CDR3 DNA is TGTGCCAGCAGCTTAGAGGGGCTGGGCTATGGCTACACCTTC. Protein product: CASSLEGLGYGYTF.

DNA of the CDR3: TGCAGTGCGCCACCTTCCTACAGGGCATCTAATGAAAAACTGTTTTTT. Translation: CSAPPSYRASNEKLFF. The chain combines TRBV20-1 with TRBJ1-4; D may be TRBD1 (6 bases). CDR3 length equals 16 residues. Germline lookup yields CDR1 DFQATT and CDR2 SNEGSKA (reference sequence). V gave up 6 bases and J gave up 3 bases, with 20 bases separating them.

Within the sample, this clonotype is large. This chain connects TRBV7-2 to TRBJ1-2; D may be TRBD1 (6 bases). V lost 2 bases and J 5 bases, leaving 6 bases between the germline ends. Germline V gene lookup returns CDR1 SGHTA and CDR2 FQGNSA. This CDR3 is 12 amino acids long. CDR3 amino acids: CASSLQGYGYTF. The CDR3 DNA is TGTGCCAGCAGCTTACAGGGGTATGGCTACACCTTC.

V gene TRBV20-1 combines with J gene TRBJ1-1; perhaps TRBD1 as D (6 bases). The ends were cut back, 1 base at V and 4 bases at J, with 19 bases in the middle. CDR3 size: 16 residues. Germline V gene data show CDR1 as DFQATT and CDR2 as SNEGSKA (reference sequence). CDR3 nucleotide sequence: TGCAGTGCTAGAGCCCCCGCGGGGGGGCAAAGCACTGAAGCTTTCTTT. It yields the protein CSARAPAGGQSTEAFF.

By frequency in the sample, this clonotype is medium-sized. This chain uses TRBV6-5 with TRBJ1-2; 8 nucleotides align to TRBD1. Germline V gene sequence: CDR1 MNHEY, CDR2 SVGAGI. This CDR3 region has 11 residues. With 4 bases clipped from V and 8 bases from J, the junction kept 0 bases outside the gene matches. CDR3 sequence reads: CASSSGGGYTF. CDR3 nucleotides: TGTGCCAGCAGTTCAGGGGGCGGCTACACCTTC.